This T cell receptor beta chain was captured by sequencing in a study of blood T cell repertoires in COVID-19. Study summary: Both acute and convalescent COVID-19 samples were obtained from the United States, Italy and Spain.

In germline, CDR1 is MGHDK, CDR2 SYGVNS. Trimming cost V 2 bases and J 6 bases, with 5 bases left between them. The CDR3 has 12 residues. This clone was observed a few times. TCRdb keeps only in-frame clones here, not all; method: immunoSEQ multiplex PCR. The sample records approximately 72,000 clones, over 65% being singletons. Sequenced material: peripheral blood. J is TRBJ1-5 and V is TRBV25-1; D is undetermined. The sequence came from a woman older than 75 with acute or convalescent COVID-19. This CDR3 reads CASSEGSQPQHF. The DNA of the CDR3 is TGTGCCAGCAGTGAAGGCAGTCAGCCCCAGCATTTT. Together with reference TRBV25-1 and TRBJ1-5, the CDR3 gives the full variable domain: EADIYQTPRYLVIGTGKKITLECSQTMGHDKMYWYQQDPGMELHLIHYSYGVNSTEKGDLSSESTVSRIRTEHFPLTLESARPSHTSQYLCASSEGSQPQHFGDGTRLSIL.